This passage covers 12 T cell receptor beta chains from one sample sequenced in a study of blood T cell repertoires in COVID-19. Repertoires were generated with immunoSEQ multiplex PCR, while TCRdb's copy carries only in-frame clones and drops some. In the table there are some 80,000 clones, roughly four fifths of which are singletons. The sequenced sample was peripheral blood. The source is a woman in her seventies with acute or convalescent COVID-19.

The chain links TRBV5-4 to TRBJ2-1; 7 bases align to TRBD2. The CDR3 consists of 14 residues. V trimming: 3 bases; J trimming: 3 bases; junction bases outside the gene matches: 3. Germline-derived CDR1 and CDR2 are SGHNT and YYREEE (reference sequence). This chain's CDR3 is CASSYVAGYNEQFF. DNA for the CDR3: TGTGCCAGCAGCTATGTAGCGGGCTACAATGAGCAGTTCTTC.

This clone has only a few counts. The V call is TRBV18, the J call TRBJ1-2, with no clear D. CDR3 length equals 13 residues. Germline CDR1 reads KGHSH; CDR2 reads LQKENI. The germline V and J ends were trimmed by 0 bases and 8 bases, with 10 bases remaining between them. CDR3 sequence reads: CASSPPSTGGYTF. CDR3 nucleotide sequence: TGTGCCAGCTCACCACCTAGCACGGGAGGCTACACCTTC.

The chain carries TRBV5-4 and TRBJ1-2; D uncertain. Per germline, CDR1 SGHNT and CDR2 YYREEE (reference sequence). The V gene lost 4 bases and the J gene lost 0 bases, with 10 bases spanning the gap. The CDR3 is 14 amino acids. For the CDR3, the DNA is TGTGCCAGCAGCCTCAGGTTCCCTAACTATGGCTACACCTTC. Its protein product is CASSLRFPNYGYTF.

The genes are TRBV29-1 and TRBJ1-1, with 12 bases aligning to TRBD1. The CDR3 sequence is 13 residues long. Germline V gene lookup returns CDR1 SQVTM and CDR2 ANQGSEA. With 4 bases clipped from V and 8 bases from J, the junction kept 5 bases outside the gene matches. CDR3 loop: CSVGIGTGGEAFF. CDR3 in DNA: TGCAGCGTTGGGATAGGGACAGGGGGCGAAGCTTTCTTT. Using reference TRBV29-1 and TRBJ1-1 for the parts outside the CDR3, the full variable domain is SAVISQKPSRDICQRGTSLTIQCQVDSQVTMMFWYRQQPGQSLTLIATANQGSEATYESGFVIDKFPISRPNLTFSTLTVSNMSPEDSSIYLCSVGIGTGGEAFFGQGTRLTVV.

In this sample, this clone turned up a few times. The chain joins TRBV28 to TRBJ1-5; D not certain. CDR1 and CDR2 (germline): MDHEN, SYDVKM. Trimming shortened V by 2 bases and J by 0 bases, and 14 bases separated the two germline ends. The CDR3 is made up of 17 amino acids. Here the CDR3 DNA reads TGTGCCAGCAGTTTAACCTCCGGCGGGTATAGCAATCAGCCCCAGCATTTT. It is translated as CASSLTSGGYSNQPQHF.

This chain joins TRBV19 and TRBJ2-5; D remains ambiguous. V was pared by 4 bases and J by 1 base, with 7 bases between. The CDR3 contains 13 residues. From germline, CDR1 is LNHDA and CDR2 SQIVND (reference sequence). As DNA, the CDR3 is TGTGCCAGTAGTAGACATAGCCAAGAGACCCAGTACTTC. Translation gives CASSRHSQETQYF.

V usage is TRBV13 and J usage is TRBJ2-2; TRBD1 agrees at 8 bases. The CDR3 loop spans 16 amino acids. Per germline, CDR1 PRHDT and CDR2 FYEKMQ (reference sequence). J lost 4 bases, V lost 1 base, and 5 bases had no gene match. CDR3 residues: CASSLVRTGSTGELFF. Written as DNA, the CDR3 is TGTGCCAGCAGCTTAGTTCGGACAGGGAGCACCGGGGAGCTGTTTTTT.

The rearrangement joins TRBV20-1 to TRBJ2-2; tentative D call: TRBD1 (6 bases). Germline CDR1 is DFQATT and CDR2 is SNEGSKA (reference sequence). This CDR3 region has 15 residues. V lost 3 bases and J lost 5, with 16 bases in between. The DNA for the CDR3 is TGCAGTGCTAGTCAGACAGGCTTTCGGACCGGGGAGCTGTTTTTT. Protein product: CSASQTGFRTGELFF.

DNA for the CDR3: TGTGCCAGCTCACGTAACGGGGGCTACGAGCAGTACTTC. This encodes CASSRNGGYEQYF. The V and J genes are TRBV18 and TRBJ2-7; perhaps TRBD2 as D (6 bases). The CDR3 is 13 residues long. Germline V lookup: CDR1 KGHSH, CDR2 LQKENI. Trimming took off 4 bases at V and 3 bases at J, with 10 bases between the two ends.

This rearrangement joins TRBV5-8 to TRBJ2-7; 7 bases line up with TRBD2. Germline V gene lookup returns CDR1 SGHTS and CDR2 YDEGEE. Trimming cost V 5 bases and J 2 bases; bases outside gene matches: 4. CDR3 length: 13 amino acids. CDR3 sequence reads: CASRKRGTYEQYF. The CDR3 DNA reads as TGTGCCAGCAGAAAGCGGGGTACCTACGAGCAGTACTTC.

This clone came up once. The chain uses TRBV7-9 and TRBJ2-7; 8 positions agree with TRBD2. V was pared by 5 bases and J by 7 bases, with 13 bases of the junction left unmatched. This CDR3 region has 15 residues. CDR1 is SEHNR and CDR2 is FQNEAQ in the germline V gene (reference sequence). The CDR3 nucleotides read TGTGCCAGCAGCCTCAGCGGGAGCTGGGGGGAAGAGCAGTACTTC. It yields the protein CASSLSGSWGEEQYF.

V is TRBV12-5 and J is TRBJ2-2, with TRBD2 matching over 11 bases. The V gene's germline CDR1 is LGHNT and CDR2 FRNRAP. With V trimmed by 5 bases and J by 5 bases, 7 bases remained unmatched. This CDR3 has 16 residues. In DNA form, the CDR3 reads TGTGCTAGTGGTCTAATAGCGGGAGGGGTAACCGGGGAGCTGTTTTTT. This translates into CASGLIAGGVTGELFF.